The present entry profiles one TCR beta chain with its context. The data are from a study of technical replicates of blood from a few donors. The CDR3 loop spans 15 amino acids. Germline CDR1 is MGHRA and CDR2 is YSYEKL. Trimming took off 4 bases at V and 1 base at J, with 14 bases between the two ends. Clones were read by immunoSEQ multiplex PCR, and TCRdb kept only the in-frame ones, dropping some. Of about 100,000 clones listed, 90% to 97% were seen once; the top ten hold about 0.21%. The sample was T cells isolated from PBMCs. The chain is built from TRBV4-1 and TRBJ2-7, with D possibly being TRBD1 (6 bases). This clonotype was sampled from a human donor in good health. The CDR3 DNA reads as TGCGCCAGCAGCCCCCACAGGGCCTTTTCCTACGAGCAGTACTTC. Amino acid sequence: CASSPHRAFSYEQYF.